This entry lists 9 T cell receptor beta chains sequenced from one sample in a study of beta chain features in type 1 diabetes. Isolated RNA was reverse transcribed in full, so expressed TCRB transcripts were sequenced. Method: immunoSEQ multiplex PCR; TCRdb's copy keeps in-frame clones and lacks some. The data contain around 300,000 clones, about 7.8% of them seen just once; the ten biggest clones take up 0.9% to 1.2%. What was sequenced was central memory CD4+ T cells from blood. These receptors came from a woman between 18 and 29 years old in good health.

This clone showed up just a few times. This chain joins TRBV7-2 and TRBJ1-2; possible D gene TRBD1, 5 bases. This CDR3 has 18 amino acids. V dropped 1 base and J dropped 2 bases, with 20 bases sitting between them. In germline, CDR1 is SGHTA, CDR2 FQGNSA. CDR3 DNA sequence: TGTGCCAGCAGCTTAGGCGGGCCAGGGAGGATGGGCAACTATGGCTACACCTTC. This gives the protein CASSLGGPGRMGNYGYTF.

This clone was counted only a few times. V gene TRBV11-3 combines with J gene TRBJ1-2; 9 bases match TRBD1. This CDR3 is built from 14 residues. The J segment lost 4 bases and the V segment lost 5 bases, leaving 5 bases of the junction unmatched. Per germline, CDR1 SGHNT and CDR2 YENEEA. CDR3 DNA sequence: TGTGCCAGCAGCAGGACAGGGGTCGCCTATGGCTACACCTTC. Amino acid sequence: CASSRTGVAYGYTF.

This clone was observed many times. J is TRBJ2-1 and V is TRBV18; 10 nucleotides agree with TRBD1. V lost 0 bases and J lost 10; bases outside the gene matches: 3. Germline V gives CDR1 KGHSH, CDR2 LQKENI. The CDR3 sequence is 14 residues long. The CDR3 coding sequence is TGTGCCAGCTCACCACCCACGACAGGGGGCGAGCAGTTCTTC. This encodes CASSPPTTGGEQFF.

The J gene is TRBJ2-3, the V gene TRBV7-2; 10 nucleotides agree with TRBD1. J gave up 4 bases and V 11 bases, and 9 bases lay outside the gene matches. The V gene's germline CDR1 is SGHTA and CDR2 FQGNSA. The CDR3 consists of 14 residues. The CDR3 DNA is TGTGCCGCGAGATCAGGGACAGGGGCAGATACGCAGTATTTT. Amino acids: CAARSGTGADTQYF.

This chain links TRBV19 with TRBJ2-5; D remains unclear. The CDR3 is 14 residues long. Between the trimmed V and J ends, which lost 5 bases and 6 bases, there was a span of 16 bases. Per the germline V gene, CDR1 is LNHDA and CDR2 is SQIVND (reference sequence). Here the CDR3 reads CASSSPTGKKTQYF. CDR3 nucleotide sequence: TGTGCCAGTAGTTCCCCGACTGGAAAGAAGACCCAGTACTTC.

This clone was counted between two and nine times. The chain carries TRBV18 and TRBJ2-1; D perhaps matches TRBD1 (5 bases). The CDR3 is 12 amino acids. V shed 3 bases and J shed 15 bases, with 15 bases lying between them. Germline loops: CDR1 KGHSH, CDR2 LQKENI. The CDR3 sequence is CASSPMGQRWFF. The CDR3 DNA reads TGTGCCAGCTCACCTATGGGGCAGAGGTGGTTCTTC.

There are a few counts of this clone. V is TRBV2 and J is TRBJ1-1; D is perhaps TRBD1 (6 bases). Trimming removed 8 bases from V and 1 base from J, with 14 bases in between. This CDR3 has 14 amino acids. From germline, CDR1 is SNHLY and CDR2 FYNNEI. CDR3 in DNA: TGTGCCAGCCGACAGGAGATACCGAACACTGAAGCTTTCTTT. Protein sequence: CASRQEIPNTEAFF.

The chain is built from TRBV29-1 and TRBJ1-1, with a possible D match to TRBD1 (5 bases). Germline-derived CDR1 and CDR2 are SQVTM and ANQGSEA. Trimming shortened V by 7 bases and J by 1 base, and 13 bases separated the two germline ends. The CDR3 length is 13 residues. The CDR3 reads CSGQGPSNTEAFF. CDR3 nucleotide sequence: TGCAGCGGCCAGGGACCTTCGAACACTGAAGCTTTCTTT.

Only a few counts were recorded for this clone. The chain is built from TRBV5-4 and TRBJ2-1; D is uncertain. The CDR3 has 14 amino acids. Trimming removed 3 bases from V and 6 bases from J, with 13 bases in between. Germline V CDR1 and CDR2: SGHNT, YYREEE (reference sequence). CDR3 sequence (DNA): TGTGCCAGCAGCTCTGAACCTAGTAGCAATGAGCAGTTCTTC. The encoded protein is CASSSEPSSNEQFF.